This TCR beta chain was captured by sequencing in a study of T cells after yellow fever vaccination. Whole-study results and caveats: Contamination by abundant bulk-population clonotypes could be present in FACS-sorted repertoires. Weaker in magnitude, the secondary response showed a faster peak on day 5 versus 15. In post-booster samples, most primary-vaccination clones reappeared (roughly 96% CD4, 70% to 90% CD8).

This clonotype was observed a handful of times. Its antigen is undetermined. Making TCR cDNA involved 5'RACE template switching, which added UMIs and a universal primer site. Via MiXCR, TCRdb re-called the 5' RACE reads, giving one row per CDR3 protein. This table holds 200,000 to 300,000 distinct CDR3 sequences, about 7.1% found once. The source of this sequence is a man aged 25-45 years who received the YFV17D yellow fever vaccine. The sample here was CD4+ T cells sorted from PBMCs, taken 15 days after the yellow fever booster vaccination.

The CDR3 DNA reads TGTGCCAGCAGTTTACAAGGGACAGGGACCTACGAGCAGTACTTC. It translates to CASSLQGTGTYEQYF. The J gene is TRBJ2-7, the V gene TRBV27; 9 bases align to TRBD1. Germline assignment: CDR1 MNHEY and CDR2 SMNVEV (reference sequence). The CDR3 consists of 15 residues. Trimming took 2 bases from V and 2 from J; bases not matched to a gene: 4.